This TCR beta chain was retrieved from a study of regulatory T cells in long-lasting Graves disease (dated by TCRdb to about 2021). Some background on the complete study: Persistent Graves' disease was defined as antithyroid drug treatment for over 5 years with persistently positive TSH receptor autoantibodies. This study used TCR sequencing and RNA sequencing of peripheral blood to compare persistent Graves' disease patients against newly diagnosed Graves' disease patients. Persistent Graves' disease patients in the clinical cohort had taken antithyroid drugs for around 11 years on average. A total of around 35 samples were covered by TCR sequencing, comprising around 13 persistent and some 20 newly diagnosed Graves' disease patients. The study was conducted in China and was registered as a clinical trial. Points the paper makes about the study in general: A larger number of public clonotypes was shared among persistent patients (approximately 2,600) than among newly diagnosed patients (roughly 930). Compared with newly diagnosed patients, persistent Graves' disease patients had lower TCR Shannon entropy and fewer highly expanded clones, which suggests clonal expansion. The authors noted that the small sample size was a limitation that may lower accuracy. The study examined only peripheral blood because the primary lesion, thyroid tissue, could not be accessed. Preferential use of TRBV28, TRBJ1-2 and TRBJ2-5 was observed in persistent disease, whereas TRBV20-1 and TRBJ2-1 were favored in newly diagnosed disease. Sequencing and analysis were restricted to the TCR beta chain.

Library construction relied on multiplex PCR. The instrument given in TCRdb is Illumina HiSeq 4000. To build TCR beta libraries, CDR3 regions were amplified by Arm-PCR using iRepertoire HTBI primers. Gel purification was performed on PCR products prior to sequencing. Processing in the source paper ran as follows. Gene usage analysis of CDR3 amino acid clonotypes relied on the roughly 64 TRBV and 14 TRBJ segments identified across samples. Filtered high-quality paired reads were merged into contigs using COPE and FqMerger. Contigs were aligned with BLAST to IMGT TRBV, TRBD and TRBJ reference genes, and CDR3 was defined per IMGT. Any clonotype with a frequency above 0.1% was classified as a highly expanded clone. Shannon entropy served as the measure of repertoire diversity, while the Gini coefficient captured V-J evenness. Clonotypes shared by more than one individual were considered public. TCRdb handled the public reads itself, with Q25 trimming in fastp and clone calling in MiXCR, and kept productive beta chains. Rows are combined by CDR3 protein, so each entry shows the most common genes and DNA. The V and J calls reflect TCRdb's pipeline rather than the authors' work. Across this sample there are around 460,000 distinct CDR3 sequences, with roughly 22% seen only once. Under 15% of the sample is in the top ten clones.

CDR1 and CDR2 are read off the germline V gene (reference sequence) as LGHDT and YNNKEL. At the junction V is shortened by 1 base and J by 1 base, with 10 bases in between. There are 15 amino acids in the CDR3, from cysteine to phenylalanine inclusive. This entry keeps only the CDR3 DNA: 45 bases, framed from base 1. In regard to this clonotype: The antigen it binds to is not known. The input lacks base qualities; no much larger clone sits a single base away.

The sample's time point label, decoded: persistent/refractory GD, antithyroid drugs over 5 years with positive TRAb. For both TCR sequencing and RNA sequencing, RNA was extracted from PBMCs using TRIzol. The diagnosis of Graves' disease was made according to American Thyroid Association guidelines. The patients came from an endocrinology department in Xi'an, China. Each patient gave approximately 10 milliliters of peripheral blood, collected in an EDTA anticoagulant tube. Ficoll Paque Plus density gradient separation was used to isolate PBMCs, and no further T cell sorting was done. An Agilent 2100 Bioanalyzer and agarose gel were used to check RNA quality, while a NanoDrop 2000 measured RNA concentration.

The chain links TRBV3-1 with TRBJ1-1; no D segment can be confidently identified. Specimen: peripheral blood mononuclear cells (PBMCs), collected when the disease was refractory, from a patient treated with antithyroid drugs. The source is a female donor with Graves disease. Here the CDR3 is given as CASSQVLGGNTEAFF. The DNA reads TGTGCCAGCAGCCAAGTCTTGGGAGGGAACACTGAAGCTTTCTTT.